This T cell receptor beta chain was documented in a study of blood T cell repertoires in COVID-19. Study as a whole: COVID-19 samples from acute and convalescent phases originated in the United States, Italy and Spain.

Cohort allocation depended upon clinical history that participants reported. The CDR3 runs 14 residues. The J segment lost 2 bases and the V segment lost 5 bases, leaving 6 bases of the junction unmatched. CDR1 is GTSNPN, CDR2 SVGIG, per germline (reference sequence). Generated by immunoSEQ multiplex PCR, the TCRdb table keeps only in-frame clones and is missing some. The repertoire holds 150,000 to 200,000 clones, with 89% as singletons. The sequence came from a woman under 30 who had recovered from COVID-19. Specimen: PBMCs or T cells enriched from blood (not recorded which). V is TRBV30 and J is TRBJ2-7, with 10 bases aligning to TRBD1. The CDR3 sequence is CAWGRDRGTYEQYF. DNA of the CDR3: TGTGCCTGGGGCCGGGACAGGGGCACCTACGAGCAGTACTTC.